The 29 T cell receptor beta chains below come from one sample, sequenced in a study of blood T cell repertoires in COVID-19. Using immunoSEQ multiplex PCR, the repertoire was profiled, and TCRdb retains in-frame clones only, with some absent. The sample has tens of thousands of clones, 77% seen once. What was sequenced was peripheral blood. The receptors here all came from a man aged 70 or older with active or convalescent COVID-19.

This clone was counted a few times. This sequence joins TRBV7-3 and TRBJ2-5; 15 bases fit TRBD2. Trimming removed 5 bases from V and 3 bases from J; junction bases left unmatched: 10. Germline CDR1 is SGHTA and CDR2 is FQGTGA. The CDR3 loop spans 18 amino acids. The CDR3 protein is CASSRGLAGGPSEETQYF. The CDR3 nucleotides are TGTGCCAGCAGCCGTGGACTAGCGGGAGGGCCCTCAGAAGAGACCCAGTACTTC.

The CDR3 nucleotides read TGTGCCAGCAGCCAGGCGCAGGGAAGAACTGGGGCCAACGTCCTGACTTTC. Amino acid sequence: CASSQAQGRTGANVLTF. V gene TRBV4-2 combines with J gene TRBJ2-6, with D possibly being TRBD1 (5 bases). The CDR3 runs 17 residues. Per the germline V gene, CDR1 is LGHNA and CDR2 is YNFKEQ. Trimming took 3 bases from V and 2 from J, leaving 14 bases between them.

This chain uses TRBV3-1 (or the pseudogene TRBV3-2) with TRBJ2-2, with D possibly matching TRBD1 (5 bases). Germline-derived CDR1 and CDR2 are LGHDT and YNNKEL (reference sequence). The CDR3 has 18 residues. V lost 5 bases to trimming and J lost 6 bases, with 25 bases between them. The CDR3, as DNA: TGTGCCAGCAGCACTCATTCGACGGTATGGGGCTCACCCGGGGAGCTGTTTTTT. As protein: CASSTHSTVWGSPGELFF.

The chain links TRBV19 to TRBJ1-1, with D perhaps TRBD1 (6 bases). Looked up from germline, CDR1 is LNHDA and CDR2 is SQIVND (reference sequence). V gave up 3 bases and J gave up 1 base, with 9 bases separating them. This CDR3 comprises 14 residues. The CDR3 coding sequence is TGTGCCAGTAGTATGCAGGGGCGGAACACTGAAGCTTTCTTT. It specifies CASSMQGRNTEAFF. The full variable domain, with the rest looked up from reference TRBV19 and TRBJ1-1, is DGGITQSPKYLFRKEGQNVTLSCEQNLNHDAMYWYRQDPGQGLRLIYYSQIVNDFQKGDIAEGYSVSREKKESFPLTVTSAQKNPTAFYLCASSMQGRNTEAFFGQGTRLTVV.

This clone occurred a few times. The genes are TRBV12-3 or TRBV12-4 and TRBJ2-5; D is possibly TRBD2 (6 bases). V lost 3 bases and J 7 bases, leaving 6 bases between the germline ends. The CDR3 runs 11 residues. The CDR3 reads CASSLEGTQYF. The DNA for the CDR3 is TGTGCCAGCAGTTTGGAGGGGACCCAGTACTTC.

This clone has only one observation. This chain uses TRBV29-1 with TRBJ1-1; the D gene is possibly TRBD1 (5 bases). The CDR3 extends over 13 amino acids. Trimming pared 3 bases from V and 3 bases from J, leaving 11 bases between. From germline, CDR1 is SQVTM and CDR2 ANQGSEA. The CDR3 sequence is CSVDGGEDTEAFF. The DNA for the CDR3 is TGCAGCGTTGATGGGGGGGAGGACACTGAAGCTTTCTTT.

The genes are TRBV6-5 and TRBJ2-1; TRBD2 aligns across 16 bases. The CDR3 extends over 15 amino acids. Germline CDR1 MNHEY, CDR2 SVGAGI. The V gene end was trimmed by 6 bases and the J gene end by 6 bases; junction bases not matched to a gene: 2. The CDR3 protein is CASRGLAGGPNEQFF. The CDR3 nucleotides read TGTGCCAGCAGGGGACTAGCGGGAGGGCCCAATGAGCAGTTCTTC.

A single count supports this clone. The chain joins TRBV30 to TRBJ2-7; D is possibly TRBD2 (6 bases). V was clipped by 3 bases and J by 6 bases, with 18 bases between them. Germline-derived CDR1 and CDR2 are GTSNPN and SVGIG (reference sequence). The CDR3 has 14 amino acids. CDR3 DNA: TGTGCCTGGAGGGGGTGGAGGGGAGGTGGCGAGCAGTACTTC. This translates into CAWRGWRGGGEQYF. Variable domain in full (rest from reference TRBV30 and TRBJ2-7): SQTIHQWPATLVQPVGSPLSLECTVEGTSNPNLYWYRQAAGRGLQLLFYSVGIGQISSEVPQNLSASRPQDRQFILSSKKLLLSDSGFYLCAWRGWRGGGEQYFGPGTRLTVT.

V gene TRBV24-1 combines with J gene TRBJ2-7, with D uncertain. The length of the CDR3 is 12 residues. The germline V gene has CDR1 KGHDR and CDR2 SFDVKD. Trimming took off 6 bases at V and 3 bases at J, with 8 bases between the two ends. CDR3 DNA sequence: TGTGCCACCAGTTCGTCAGACTACGAGCAGTACTTC. The encoded protein is CATSSSDYEQYF.

This clone was observed many times. The J gene is TRBJ1-2, the V gene TRBV27, with a tentative D call TRBD1 (5 bases). V was clipped by 2 bases and J by 7 bases, with 11 bases between them. The CDR3 loop spans 13 amino acids. Germline CDR1 reads MNHEY; CDR2 reads SMNVEV (reference sequence). For the CDR3, the DNA is TGTGCCAGCAGTTTACAGGGAACGGCTGGCTACACCTTC. As protein: CASSLQGTAGYTF.

This clone was detected a few times. The chain has TRBV27 and TRBJ2-7; the D gene is possibly TRBD1 (5 bases). Germline V gene data show CDR1 as MNHEY and CDR2 as SMNVEV (reference sequence). The CDR3 has 14 amino acids. The V end lost 3 bases, the J end lost 0 bases, and 9 bases lay between the germline ends. The CDR3 sequence: CASSFGRDSYEQYF. Here the CDR3 DNA reads TGTGCCAGCAGTTTCGGCAGGGACTCCTACGAGCAGTACTTC.

The table lists this clone with a few counts. The chain couples TRBV19 to TRBJ2-5; D is ambiguous. CDR3 length equals 13 residues. Germline V lookup: CDR1 LNHDA, CDR2 SQIVND (reference sequence). Trimming took off 1 base at V and 1 base at J, with 4 bases between the two ends. The CDR3 DNA is TGTGCCAGTAGTATAGGGCTCCAAGAGACCCAGTACTTC. It yields the protein CASSIGLQETQYF. Using reference TRBV19 and TRBJ2-5 for the parts outside the CDR3, the full variable domain is DGGITQSPKYLFRKEGQNVTLSCEQNLNHDAMYWYRQDPGQGLRLIYYSQIVNDFQKGDIAEGYSVSREKKESFPLTVTSAQKNPTAFYLCASSIGLQETQYFGPGTRLLVL.

Only a few counts were recorded for this clone. The rearrangement uses TRBV11-2 and TRBJ2-1; 8 positions agree with TRBD2. Trimming took 3 bases from V and 4 from J; bases not matched to a gene: 5. Germline V lookup: CDR1 SGHAT, CDR2 FQNNGV. The CDR3 has 15 amino acids. CDR3 DNA: TGTGCCAGCAGCTTTCCCAGCGGGAGTTACAATGAGCAGTTCTTC. It encodes CASSFPSGSYNEQFF.

The chain joins TRBV29-1 to TRBJ2-2, with TRBD2 identical over 11 bases. This CDR3 comprises 14 residues. V lost 6 bases, J lost 1 base, and 1 base stayed unmatched. CDR1 and CDR2 (germline): SQVTM, ANQGSEA. In nucleotides, the CDR3 is TGCAGCGTGCTAGCGGGAGGGAACACCGGGGAGCTGTTTTTT. Translation gives CSVLAGGNTGELFF.

The chain uses TRBV6-5 and TRBJ2-3, with 7 bases lining up with TRBD1. Germline V gives CDR1 MNHEY, CDR2 SVGAGI. CDR3 size: 15 residues. Unmatched junction bases numbered 5, after V lost 5 bases and J lost 0 bases. The CDR3 DNA reads TGTGCCAGCAGTCCCCAGGGGGTCAGCACAGATACGCAGTATTTT. It yields the protein CASSPQGVSTDTQYF.

The V call is TRBV29-1, the J call TRBJ1-2; a weak D match, TRBD1 (5 bases). The CDR3 length is 14 residues. Trimming took off 4 bases at V and 4 bases at J, with 16 bases between the two ends. The germline gives CDR1 SQVTM, CDR2 ANQGSEA. The CDR3 DNA follows: TGCAGCGTTGGCTGGGGCCAAGGGGCCTATGGCTACACCTTC. This sequence encodes CSVGWGQGAYGYTF.

The rearrangement links TRBV5-1 to TRBJ2-2; D remains ambiguous. CDR3 size: 13 residues. CDR1 SGHRS and CDR2 YFSETQ come from the germline V gene. The ends were cut back, 0 bases at V and 8 bases at J, with 8 bases in the middle. The CDR3 DNA reads TGCGCCAGCAGCTTGGAAGAAGAGGGGGAGCTGTTTTTT. This codes for CASSLEEEGELFF.

The chain is built from TRBV6-2 or TRBV6-3 and TRBJ2-2; D gene ambiguous. Per the germline V gene, CDR1 is MNHEY and CDR2 is SVGEGT. V lost 2 bases, J lost 7 bases, and 20 bases lay in between. This CDR3 spans 17 amino acids. CDR3 sequence reads: CASSYNSVGVRNGELFF. DNA for the CDR3: TGTGCCAGCAGTTACAATTCGGTCGGTGTCAGGAACGGGGAGCTGTTTTTT.

The chain couples TRBV27 to TRBJ2-1; TRBD1 agrees at 8 bases. This CDR3 contains 14 residues. J gave up 5 bases and V 5 bases, and 5 bases lay outside the gene matches. Germline assignment: CDR1 MNHEY and CDR2 SMNVEV (reference sequence). CDR3 DNA: TGTGCCAGCAGTCACGGACAGGGCAACAATGAGCAGTTCTTC. Residues: CASSHGQGNNEQFF.

This clone appeared a few times. The rearrangement uses TRBV30 and TRBJ2-5; a possible D gene is TRBD2 (7 bases). Germline V gives CDR1 GTSNPN, CDR2 SVGIG (reference sequence). CDR3 length equals 14 residues. V lost 3 bases and J 2 bases, leaving 13 bases between the germline ends. The CDR3 DNA reads TGTGCCTGGAGCAAGGGGGGGTTACAAGAGACCCAGTACTTC. Translation: CAWSKGGLQETQYF.

Only a few counts were recorded for this clone. This chain uses TRBV2 with TRBJ1-6; D is possibly TRBD1 (5 bases). The CDR3 is 15 residues long. Looked up from germline, CDR1 is SNHLY and CDR2 is FYNNEI. Trimming removed 2 bases at V and 9 bases at J, with 14 bases between. This CDR3 reads CASSETGGRASPLHF. In DNA, the CDR3 is TGTGCCAGCAGTGAAACGGGGGGTCGAGCTTCACCCCTCCACTTT.

The chain uses TRBV10-3 and TRBJ1-2, with 9 bases lining up with TRBD1. Looked up from germline, CDR1 is ENHRY and CDR2 is SYGVKD. The V segment lost 3 bases and the J segment 2 bases; nucleotides outside the gene matches: 4. The CDR3 covers 15 residues. CDR3 DNA: TGTGCCATCAGTGACGGACAGGGGTCCAACTATGGCTACACCTTC. This translates into CAISDGQGSNYGYTF.

The V and J genes are TRBV7-2 and TRBJ1-3; D uncertain. The CDR3 consists of 16 residues. CDR1 SGHTA and CDR2 FQGNSA come from the germline V gene. V shed 5 bases and J shed 4 bases, with 18 bases lying between them. For the CDR3, the DNA is TGTGCCAGCAGCACCAAAGTTCCGACGGGGGGAAACACCATATATTTT. Its translation: CASSTKVPTGGNTIYF. Looking up the rest from reference TRBV7-2 and TRBJ1-3 gives the full variable domain: GAGVSQSPSNKVTEKGKDVELRCDPISGHTALYWYRQSLGQGLEFLIYFQGNSAPDKSGLPSDRFSAERTGGSVSTLTIQRTQQEDSAVYLCASSTKVPTGGNTIYFGEGSWLTVV.

This clone was counted only a few times. The rearrangement uses TRBV5-1 and TRBJ1-2, with D maybe TRBD1 (5 bases). V lost 4 bases and J 0 bases, leaving 13 bases between the germline ends. The CDR3 spans 15 residues. The germline V gene encodes CDR1 SGHRS and CDR2 YFSETQ. The chain's CDR3 is CASSREGTTNYGYTF. As DNA, the CDR3 is TGCGCCAGCAGCCGCGAGGGGACTACTAACTATGGCTACACCTTC.

The chain has TRBV5-5 and TRBJ2-7; a weak D match, TRBD1 (6 bases). Germline V gene sequence: CDR1 SGHKS, CDR2 YYEKEE (reference sequence). V shed 2 bases and J shed 3 bases, with 12 bases lying between them. The CDR3 is 14 residues long. The CDR3 loop reads CASSLQGQGYEQYF. The CDR3 DNA sequence: TGTGCCAGCAGCTTACAGGGTCAAGGCTACGAGCAGTACTTC.

The chain has TRBV6-1 and TRBJ2-4; 8 nucleotides agree with TRBD1. The CDR3 has 16 amino acids. The V and J ends lost 0 bases and 4 bases, in that order; junction bases with no gene match: 5. Germline CDR1 reads MNHNS; CDR2 reads SASEGT. The CDR3 is CASSEALWTGKNIQYF. CDR3 coding DNA: TGTGCCAGCAGTGAAGCGCTCTGGACAGGGAAAAACATTCAGTACTTC.

The chain links TRBV11-3 to TRBJ2-1, with 13 bases that match TRBD2. The CDR3 is 16 residues long. Germline values: CDR1 SGHNT, CDR2 YENEEA. With V trimmed by 1 base and J by 9 bases, 6 bases remained unmatched. CDR3 residues: CASSLGGLAGVGEQFF. The CDR3 DNA follows: TGTGCCAGCAGCTTAGGAGGACTAGCGGGAGTAGGTGAGCAGTTCTTC.

V gene TRBV15 combines with J gene TRBJ2-2; tentatively, D is TRBD1 (5 bases). CDR1 and CDR2 from the germline V gene are LNHNV and YYDKDF (reference sequence). This CDR3 has 15 residues. V lost 0 bases to trimming and J lost 6 bases, with 11 bases between them. The DNA for the CDR3 is TGTGCCACCAGCAGAGATTCGTCAGGGCCCGGGGAGCTGTTTTTT. Translation: CATSRDSSGPGELFF.

The chain joins TRBV6-6 to TRBJ2-7, with TRBD1 as a possible D gene (5 bases). Germline V gene data show CDR1 as MNHNY and CDR2 as SVGAGI (reference sequence). Trimming cost V 7 bases and J 0 bases, with 10 bases left between them. The CDR3 totals 13 residues. The CDR3 bases are TGTGCCAGCAAGAAGGACAACTCCTACGAGCAGTACTTC. Translating it yields CASKKDNSYEQYF.